This T cell receptor (beta chain) was recorded in a study of OX40 agonist ivuxolimab in advanced cancers. Across the study: Patients received the agonistic anti-OX40 (CD134) antibody ivuxolimab. Partial responses were recorded for three patients, including one with hepatocellular carcinoma and two with cutaneous melanoma.

Repertoires were generated with immunoSEQ multiplex PCR, while TCRdb's copy carries only in-frame clones and drops some. The data contain about 76,000 clones, 80% to 90% of them singletons. V lost 0 bases and J lost 6, with 7 bases in between. Germline assignment: CDR1 SGDLS and CDR2 YYNGEE. CDR3 length: 13 residues. Details on this clone: As yet, its antigen is unknown.

Study observations and caveats: At doses 0.1 to 3.0 mg/kg, CD4+ and CD8+ clones expanded.

The V gene is TRBV9, the J gene TRBJ2-1; D gene uncertain. The origin of this receptor is an adult with an advanced solid tumor such as melanoma, head and neck, liver or kidney cancer. The specimen comprised CD4+ or CD8+ T cells sorted from blood, sampled in a trial of the OX40 agonist ivuxolimab. The CDR3 protein is CASSVGPANEQFF. CDR3 in DNA: TGTGCCAGCAGCGTAGGGCCCGCCAATGAGCAGTTCTTC.